Listed below are T cell receptor beta chains from one sample, sequenced in a study of shared clonotypes between healthy human individuals. Sequencing was performed with immunoSEQ multiplex PCR; in TCRdb, only in-frame clones are kept and a portion is missing. In the table there are about 2.3 million clones, over 90% of which are singletons. Input material: naive CD4+ T cells from PBMCs. These receptors were obtained from a man between 18 and 35 years old in good health. Some clones in this sample may be carry-over from other donors' samples. Each CDR3 is given with its conserved first and last residue. The order of the fields is J gene, clone size, D gene, V gene, CDR3 DNA, CDR3 protein. A D gene is named only where the DNA matches it firmly. The listing skips clone size in some rows; elsewhere it reads once, few, many or a size class.

TRBJ2-6 | - | TRBD1 | TRBV28 | TGTGCCAGCAGAGGACAGGGTACAGCTGGGGCCAACGTCCTGACTTTC | CASRGQGTAGANVLTF
TRBJ2-1 | - | - | TRBV7-3 | TGTGCCAGCAGCTTAAGGGGGGAACGTTGGAATGAGCAGTTCTTC | CASSLRGERWNEQFF
TRBJ1-2 | - | - | TRBV5-4 | TGTGCCAGCAGCTTGCCCCTAGGAAAATCCCCCATCGGCTATGGCTACACCTTC | CASSLPLGKSPIGYGYTF
TRBJ2-1 | - | - | TRBV11-2 | TGTGCCAGCAGCTATGGGCGGGTCGAGCAGTTCTTC | CASSYGRVEQFF
TRBJ1-2 | - | TRBD1 | TRBV5-6 | TGTGCCAGCAGCTTGGTAGGACAGGGAGCTAACTATGGCTACACCTTC | CASSLVGQGANYGYTF
TRBJ2-3 | - | - | TRBV20-1 | TGCAGTGCCTCCTGGGGCGATACGCAGTATTTT | CSASWGDTQYF
TRBJ1-1 | once | - | TRBV28 | TGTGCCAGCAGTCTTAGAGGTCTGCCTAACCCTGAAGCTTTCTTT | CASSLRGLPNPEAFF
TRBJ2-3 | once | - | TRBV12-5 | TGTGCTAGTGGCCCGACAGGCACAGATACGCAGTATTTT | CASGPTGTDTQYF
TRBJ2-1 | - | - | TRBV5-1 | TGCGCCAGCAGCTTGCCGACAGGCTCCTACAATGAGCAGTTCTTC | CASSLPTGSYNEQFF
TRBJ2-1 | - | - | TRBV10-1 | TGCGCCAGCAGTGACCCCCGGTCCTCCTACAATGAGCAGTTCTTC | CASSDPRSSYNEQFF
TRBJ2-3 | - | - | TRBV4-1 | TGCGCCAGCAGCCAAGGAGGGGTTGCCGATACGCAGTATTTT | CASSQGGVADTQYF
TRBJ2-1 | - | TRBD1 | TRBV5-5 | TGTGCCAGCAGCCCCGGAACAGGGGGCAGCTATGAGCAGTTCTTC | CASSPGTGGSYEQFF